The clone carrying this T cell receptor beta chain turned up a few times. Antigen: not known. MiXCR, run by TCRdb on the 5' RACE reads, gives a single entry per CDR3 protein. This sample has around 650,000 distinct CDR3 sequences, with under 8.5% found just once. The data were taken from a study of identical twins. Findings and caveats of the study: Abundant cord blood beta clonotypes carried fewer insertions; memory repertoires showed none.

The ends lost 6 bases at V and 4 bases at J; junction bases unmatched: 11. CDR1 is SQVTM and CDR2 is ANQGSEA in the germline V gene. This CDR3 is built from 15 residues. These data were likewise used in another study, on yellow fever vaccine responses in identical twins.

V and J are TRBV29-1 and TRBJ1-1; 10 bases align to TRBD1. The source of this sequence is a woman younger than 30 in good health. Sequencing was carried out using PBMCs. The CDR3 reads CSVPDRGHTTTEAFF. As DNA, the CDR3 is TGCAGCGTCCCCGACAGGGGGCATACGACCACTGAAGCTTTCTTT.